Following are 21 T cell receptor beta chains from one sample sequenced in a study of blood T cell repertoires in COVID-19. Libraries were prepared by immunoSEQ multiplex PCR; TCRdb keeps only in-frame clonotypes and omits some of them. The sample consists of 250,000 to 300,000 clones, approximately 85% of them appearing once. The sample taken for sequencing was peripheral blood. These receptors all stem from a woman aged 65 to 85 with acute or convalescent COVID-19.

This sequence joins TRBV20-1 and TRBJ1-2; 7 bases align to TRBD1. The junction had 4 bases not matched to a gene; V was cut back by 4 bases and J by 8 bases. This CDR3 spans 11 amino acids. CDR1 DFQATT and CDR2 SNEGSKA come from the germline V gene (reference sequence). The CDR3 reads CSATRGQGYTF. The CDR3 nucleotides are TGCAGTGCTACGAGGGGGCAAGGCTACACCTTC.

This chain joins TRBV2 and TRBJ2-7; D not certain. This CDR3 is 13 amino acids long. CDR1 SNHLY and CDR2 FYNNEI come from the germline V gene. Trimming took off 3 bases at V and 2 bases at J, with 8 bases between the two ends. The CDR3 region has the DNA TGTGCCAGCAGTGAGAGATTTACCTACGAGCAGTACTTC. Its protein is CASSERFTYEQYF.

The chain combines TRBV7-2 with TRBJ2-3; possible D gene TRBD1, 5 bases. Germline values: CDR1 SGHTA, CDR2 FQGNSA. V shed 5 bases and J shed 2 bases, with 8 bases lying between them. The CDR3 contains 13 residues. CDR3 protein: CASSRQYTDTQYF. DNA of the CDR3: TGTGCCAGCAGCCGACAGTACACAGATACGCAGTATTTT. Supplemented by reference TRBV7-2 and TRBJ2-3, the full variable domain reads GAGVSQSPSNKVTEKGKDVELRCDPISGHTALYWYRQSLGQGLEFLIYFQGNSAPDKSGLPSDRFSAERTGGSVSTLTIQRTQQEDSAVYLCASSRQYTDTQYFGPGTRLTVL.

The chain recombines TRBV7-9 with TRBJ2-5, with TRBD1 identical over 9 bases. V was pared by 5 bases and J by 5 bases, with 3 bases of the junction left unmatched. CDR3 length: 13 amino acids. Germline V gene lookup returns CDR1 SEHNR and CDR2 FQNEAQ (reference sequence). The CDR3 is CASSGQGLETQYF. CDR3 DNA sequence: TGTGCCAGCAGCGGACAGGGGTTGGAGACCCAGTACTTC.

This clone has more than one count but fewer than ten. The chain carries TRBV11-2 and TRBJ2-1; 11 nucleotides line up with TRBD2. Unmatched junction bases numbered 6, after V lost 5 bases and J lost 6 bases. Germline CDR1 is SGHAT and CDR2 is FQNNGV. The CDR3 has 15 residues. Written as DNA, the CDR3 is TGTGCCAGCAGCCAGTTAGCGGGGGGGCCCAATGAGCAGTTCTTC. Translation gives CASSQLAGGPNEQFF.

The V gene is TRBV18, the J gene TRBJ1-2; weak D call: TRBD1 (6 bases). Germline V lookup: CDR1 KGHSH, CDR2 LQKENI. Trimming left V 3 bases short and J 4 bases short, with 15 bases between. The length of the CDR3 is 15 residues. Here the CDR3 DNA reads TGTGCCAGCTCACCTTCTGGGGACAAAACCTATGGCTACACCTTC. Residues: CASSPSGDKTYGYTF.

This clone was picked up one time. The genes are TRBV19 and TRBJ2-6; tentative D call: TRBD2 (5 bases). CDR1 and CDR2 from the germline V gene are LNHDA and SQIVND (reference sequence). Trimming pared 11 bases from V and 2 bases from J, leaving 16 bases between. The CDR3 extends over 15 amino acids. The CDR3 bases are TGTGCCTCCCGCTACTCCGGGGCTGGGGCCAACGTCCTGACTTTC. This encodes CASRYSGAGANVLTF.

The CDR3 here is CASSLGPREKLFF. CDR3 DNA: TGTGCCAGCAGTTTAGGACCTAGGGAAAAACTGTTTTTT. This chain uses TRBV12-3 or TRBV12-4 with TRBJ1-4; D not resolved. The CDR3 sequence is 13 residues long. Trimming removed 1 base at V and 8 bases at J, with 8 bases between.

This chain connects TRBV2 to TRBJ1-2; the D gene is possibly TRBD1 (5 bases). The CDR3 totals 13 residues. The germline gives CDR1 SNHLY, CDR2 FYNNEI. V was pared by 2 bases and J by 1 base, with 5 bases between. Here the CDR3 reads CASSERGNYGYTF. CDR3 sequence (DNA): TGTGCCAGCAGTGAAAGGGGTAACTATGGCTACACCTTC.

The chain links TRBV6-5 to TRBJ1-6; 7 positions match TRBD1. The CDR3 runs to 15 residues. V was clipped by 6 bases and J by 3 bases; unmatched bases: 5. Germline lookup yields CDR1 MNHEY and CDR2 SVGAGI. This CDR3 is CASRGGQIYNSPLHF. In DNA, the CDR3 is TGTGCCAGCAGGGGGGGACAGATCTATAATTCACCCCTCCACTTT.

The chain has TRBV6-6 and TRBJ1-2; 7 bases fit TRBD1. The V segment lost 6 bases and the J segment 8 bases; nucleotides outside the gene matches: 18. The germline gives CDR1 MNHNY, CDR2 SVGAGI (reference sequence). This CDR3 region has 16 residues. For the CDR3, the DNA is TGTGCCAGCAGCCAGACAGGGTTGGATTCCGGAATCGGCTACACCTTC. It encodes CASSQTGLDSGIGYTF.

The chain has TRBV14 and TRBJ1-2; D perhaps matches TRBD1 (5 bases). Trimming took 4 bases from V and 5 from J, leaving 14 bases between them. Germline values: CDR1 SGHDN, CDR2 FVKESK. The CDR3 has 14 residues. CDR3 in DNA: TGTGCCAGCAGCCCCGACAGAAGGCCATATGGCTACACCTTC. It encodes CASSPDRRPYGYTF.

The chain has TRBV5-5 and TRBJ2-1; D possibly corresponds to TRBD1 (6 bases). V gave up 4 bases and J gave up 3 bases, with 8 bases separating them. Germline V CDR1 and CDR2: SGHKS, YYEKEE (reference sequence). This CDR3 has 13 residues. The CDR3 coding sequence is TGTGCCAGCAGCGGACAGAACTACAATGAGCAGTTCTTC. Encoded protein: CASSGQNYNEQFF.

The V and J genes are TRBV6-5 and TRBJ1-6; D is unclear. Trimming removed 6 bases at V and 5 bases at J, with 11 bases between. The CDR3 runs 14 residues. CDR1 and CDR2 (germline): MNHEY, SVGAGI. The DNA of the CDR3 is TGTGCCAGCAGCTCAACAGTAGATAATTCACCCCTCCACTTT. Translated, it gives CASSSTVDNSPLHF.

The chain links TRBV2 to TRBJ1-3, with TRBD1 identical over 10 bases. The J segment lost 2 bases and the V segment lost 8 bases, leaving 0 bases of the junction unmatched. CDR1 and CDR2 (germline): SNHLY, FYNNEI. This CDR3 region has 13 residues. The CDR3: CASGQGAGNTIYF. Here the CDR3 DNA reads TGTGCCAGCGGACAGGGGGCTGGAAACACCATATATTTT.

This clone came up many times. This chain connects TRBV7-9 to TRBJ2-7, with 7 bases aligning to TRBD1. The germline V gene has CDR1 SEHNR and CDR2 FQNEAQ (reference sequence). Trimming took 5 bases from V and 5 from J; bases not matched to a gene: 3. The CDR3 has 12 residues. CDR3 protein: CASSETGHEQYF. The CDR3 bases are TGTGCCAGCAGCGAGACAGGGCACGAGCAGTACTTC.

This sequence joins TRBV11-1 and TRBJ2-7; 11 bases are shared with TRBD2. After removal of 10 bases from V and 2 bases from J, the junction contained 10 bases not matched to a gene. The CDR3 covers 15 residues. Germline CDR1 and CDR2: SGHAT and FQDESV (reference sequence). This chain's CDR3 is CATSWASGGTYEQYF. The CDR3 coding sequence is TGTGCCACAAGCTGGGCTAGCGGGGGGACCTACGAGCAGTACTTC.

The chain has TRBV24-1 and TRBJ2-2; 10 nucleotides line up with TRBD2. CDR3 length equals 16 residues. The J segment lost 1 base and the V segment lost 2 bases, leaving 0 bases of the junction unmatched. The germline gives CDR1 KGHDR, CDR2 SFDVKD. The CDR3 region is CATSDSSGGNTGELFF. The CDR3 DNA is TGTGCCACCAGTGATTCTAGCGGGGGGAACACCGGGGAGCTGTTTTTT.

Points on this clone: Other DNA sequences within the sample encode an identical CDR3. The CDR3 region is CASSPRGDEKLFF. CDR3 nucleotide sequence: TGTGCCAGCTCACCACGGGGAGATGAAAAACTGTTTTTT. The chain is built from TRBV18 and TRBJ1-4; no firm D call. Germline V gene sequence: CDR1 KGHSH, CDR2 LQKENI. The CDR3 has 13 amino acids. V lost 1 base, J lost 6 bases, and 6 bases lay in between.

The V and J genes are TRBV28 and TRBJ1-3, with D uncertain. The germline V gene has CDR1 MDHEN and CDR2 SYDVKM. CDR3 length: 12 amino acids. V lost 6 bases and J 5 bases, leaving 8 bases between the germline ends. The CDR3 region is CASSLRRNTIYF. CDR3 nucleotides: TGTGCCAGCAGCCTTCGTCGAAACACCATATATTTT.

This clone was seen a single time. This rearrangement joins TRBV18 to TRBJ1-4; 7 positions agree with TRBD1. CDR1 is KGHSH, CDR2 LQKENI, per germline. The CDR3 length is 17 residues. The V gene end was trimmed by 1 base and the J gene end by 0 bases; junction bases not matched to a gene: 5. The CDR3, as DNA: TGTGCCAGCTCACCACAGGGGGCCCTTGCAACTAATGAAAAACTGTTTTTT. Its protein is CASSPQGALATNEKLFF.